The 17 T cell receptor beta chains presented below share a single source sample, sequenced in a study of cytomegalovirus exposure and HLA in healthy donors. It was with 60 Vbeta and 13 Jbeta primers that the PCR ran. The data were produced by immunoSEQ multiplex PCR, yet TCRdb's version contains in-frame clones alone and is incomplete. The sample lists 85,000 to 95,000 clones; 70% to 85% were seen once. The sample comprised PBMCs. The receptors stem from a man aged 25 to 40 in good health and CMV-seropositive.

The rearrangement links TRBV6-5 to TRBJ2-1; tentative D call: TRBD1 (7 bases). Germline CDR1 and CDR2: MNHEY and SVGAGI. The CDR3 has 15 residues. V was shortened by 0 bases and J by 7 bases, with 13 bases between the two germline ends. The CDR3: CASSYSMQGGNEQFF. CDR3 sequence (DNA): TGTGCCAGCAGTTACTCGATGCAGGGGGGAAATGAGCAGTTCTTC.

The chain carries TRBV6-1 and TRBJ2-2; D not certain. The CDR3 is 13 amino acids. The germline V gene encodes CDR1 MNHNS and CDR2 SASEGT. Deletions cut 0 bases from V and 9 bases from J, with 8 bases between. DNA of the CDR3: TGTGCCAGCAGTGAAGCCGGCAGGAGGGAGCTGTTTTTT. Protein sequence: CASSEAGRRELFF.

The J gene is TRBJ1-1, the V gene TRBV5-6; 7 bases are a match to TRBD1. Germline V gene data show CDR1 as SGHDT and CDR2 as YYEEEE. CDR3 length equals 14 residues. The V segment lost 4 bases and the J segment 2 bases; nucleotides outside the gene matches: 5. The CDR3 spells CASSPGTVNTEAFF. The DNA for the CDR3 is TGTGCCAGCAGCCCCGGGACAGTAAACACTGAAGCTTTCTTT.

The chain is built from TRBV19 and TRBJ1-1; D gene uncertain. The germline gives CDR1 LNHDA, CDR2 SQIVND (reference sequence). CDR3 length: 14 amino acids. With 3 bases removed from V and 1 base from J, the gap between germline ends came to 9 bases. The CDR3 DNA reads as TGTGCCAGTAGTATGCAACAGCCGAACACTGAAGCTTTCTTT. Amino acid sequence: CASSMQQPNTEAFF.

This sequence joins TRBV28 and TRBJ2-5; perhaps TRBD2 as D (5 bases). The ends were cut back, 6 bases at V and 0 bases at J, with 11 bases in the middle. Germline V CDR1 and CDR2: MDHEN, SYDVKM. The CDR3 consists of 14 residues. CDR3 sequence reads: CASRRALYQETQYF. The DNA of the CDR3 is TGTGCCAGCAGGCGGGCCTTGTACCAAGAGACCCAGTACTTC.

The chain employs TRBV28 and TRBJ1-2; a weak D match, TRBD1 (5 bases). CDR1 MDHEN and CDR2 SYDVKM come from the germline V gene. Trimming pared 6 bases from V and 8 bases from J, leaving 13 bases between. CDR3 size: 12 residues. Here the CDR3 DNA reads TGTGCCAGCAGAGGGGCGAGACGGGGCTACACCTTC. This gives the protein CASRGARRGYTF.

This clone appeared a single time. This chain joins TRBV19 and TRBJ2-1; 7 bases fit TRBD1. The CDR3 is 13 residues long. Germline lookup yields CDR1 LNHDA and CDR2 SQIVND (reference sequence). Unmatched junction bases numbered 4, after V lost 4 bases and J lost 7 bases. CDR3 residues: CASSKKQGNEQFF. Here the CDR3 DNA reads TGTGCCAGTAGTAAGAAACAGGGGAATGAGCAGTTCTTC. The full variable domain, with the rest looked up from reference TRBV19 and TRBJ2-1, is DGGITQSPKYLFRKEGQNVTLSCEQNLNHDAMYWYRQDPGQGLRLIYYSQIVNDFQKGDIAEGYSVSREKKESFPLTVTSAQKNPTAFYLCASSKKQGNEQFFGPGTRLTVL.

The V call is TRBV5-1, the J call TRBJ2-5, with D hard to call. Gene TRBJ2-7 matches the end of the DNA better, so the J call may be wrong. Germline CDR1 is SGHRS and CDR2 is YFSETQ. The CDR3 is 12 amino acids. The chain's CDR3 is CASSLGQHEQYF. Here the CDR3 DNA reads TGCGCCAGCAGCTTGGGACAACACGAGCAGTACTTC.

The chain combines TRBV7-2 with TRBJ1-3; 7 bases match TRBD1. The CDR3 contains 16 residues. Germline values: CDR1 SGHTA, CDR2 FQGNSA. Germline trimming cut 1 base from V and 2 bases from J; bases unmatched to any gene: 5. Here the CDR3 DNA reads TGTGCCAGCAGCTTAGGGGTAACAGGGGCTGGAAACACCATATATTTT. Protein: CASSLGVTGAGNTIYF.

This clone has only one observation. This chain links TRBV2 with TRBJ2-1; 8 bases map to TRBD1. The CDR3 runs to 14 residues. The V and J ends lost 10 bases and 5 bases, in that order; junction bases with no gene match: 10. CDR1 SNHLY and CDR2 FYNNEI come from the germline V gene. The CDR3: CAIKTGTGNNEQFF. The CDR3 DNA reads TGTGCCATTAAGACCGGGACAGGTAACAATGAGCAGTTCTTC.

The CDR3 coding sequence is TGTGCCAGTAAGACAGGGGTTAACACCGGGGAGCTGTTTTTT. It codes for CASKTGVNTGELFF. The V and J genes are TRBV19 and TRBJ2-2; 8 nucleotides agree with TRBD1. Germline values: CDR1 LNHDA, CDR2 SQIVND (reference sequence). The CDR3 extends over 14 amino acids. V shed 7 bases, J shed 2 bases, and the junction held 3 bases outside the gene matches.

The rearrangement joins TRBV27 to TRBJ1-1; no reliable D call. Trimming removed 3 bases at V and 10 bases at J, with 12 bases between. The CDR3 has 12 amino acids. Germline V lookup: CDR1 MNHEY, CDR2 SMNVEV (reference sequence). The CDR3 loop reads CASSLSGNRAFF. In nucleotides, the CDR3 is TGTGCCAGCAGTTTGTCCGGGAACCGAGCTTTCTTT.

This clone was seen only once. The chain combines TRBV4-1 with TRBJ1-2; 8 bases map to TRBD1. The length of the CDR3 is 15 residues. J was trimmed by 5 bases and V by 0 bases; bases with no gene match: 5. Germline CDR1 is MGHRA and CDR2 is YSYEKL. The CDR3 is CASSQDSRTGYGYTF. Here the CDR3 DNA reads TGCGCCAGCAGCCAAGATAGTAGGACAGGGTATGGCTACACCTTC.

This sequence joins TRBV19 and TRBJ2-5, with D possibly being TRBD2 (5 bases). The CDR3 runs to 17 residues. The germline gives CDR1 LNHDA, CDR2 SQIVND (reference sequence). The ends were cut back, 5 bases at V and 7 bases at J, with 26 bases in the middle. In nucleotides, the CDR3 is TGTGCCAGTAGTCCCGGCGCGGGCAGCAATGACCAGCGGACCCAGTACTTC. This gives the protein CASSPGAGSNDQRTQYF. The full variable domain, with the rest looked up from reference TRBV19 and TRBJ2-5, is DGGITQSPKYLFRKEGQNVTLSCEQNLNHDAMYWYRQDPGQGLRLIYYSQIVNDFQKGDIAEGYSVSREKKESFPLTVTSAQKNPTAFYLCASSPGAGSNDQRTQYFGPGTRLLVL.

Only a few counts were recorded for this clone. This chain connects TRBV6-5 to TRBJ1-3; 8 positions match TRBD1. This CDR3 is built from 14 residues. CDR1 is MNHEY and CDR2 is SVGAGI in the germline V gene. V shed 5 bases and J 3 bases; nucleotides not matched to a gene: 3. DNA of the CDR3: TGTGCCAGCAGTGAAGGACAGGGTGGAAACACCATATATTTT. Its translation is CASSEGQGGNTIYF.

This clone has only one observation. J is TRBJ2-5 and V is TRBV6-6; 9 bases line up with TRBD1. The DNA end favors TRBJ2-7, so the J call may be wrong. CDR1 and CDR2 from the germline V gene are MNHNY and SVGAGI (reference sequence). The CDR3 extends over 14 amino acids. In DNA, the CDR3 is TGTGCCAGCAGCAGGACAGGGGCGGACTACGAGCAGTACTTC. It yields the protein CASSRTGADYEQYF.

This clone was detected only a few times. The J gene is TRBJ2-7, the V gene TRBV5-1; TRBD2 matches at 11 bases. This CDR3 is built from 16 residues. Germline V gene lookup returns CDR1 SGHRS and CDR2 YFSETQ. The J segment lost 6 bases and the V segment lost 3 bases, leaving 11 bases of the junction unmatched. This CDR3 is CASSSLAGGGGGEQYF. The CDR3 DNA sequence: TGCGCCAGCAGCTCCTTAGCGGGAGGGGGGGGCGGCGAGCAGTACTTC.